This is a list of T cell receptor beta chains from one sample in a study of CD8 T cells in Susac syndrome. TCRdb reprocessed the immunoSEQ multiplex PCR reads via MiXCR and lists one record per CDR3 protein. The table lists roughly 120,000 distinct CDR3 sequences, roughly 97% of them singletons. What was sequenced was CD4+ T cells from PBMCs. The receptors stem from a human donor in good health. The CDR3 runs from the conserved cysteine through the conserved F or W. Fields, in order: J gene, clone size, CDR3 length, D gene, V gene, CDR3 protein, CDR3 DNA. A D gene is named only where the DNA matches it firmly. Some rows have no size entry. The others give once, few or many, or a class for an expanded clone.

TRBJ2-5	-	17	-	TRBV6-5	CASSYKSSLRGQETQYF	TGTGCCAGCAGTTACAAGTCAAGTCTTCGGGGACAAGAGACCCAGTACTTC
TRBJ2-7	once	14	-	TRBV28	CASTTASRPYEQYF	TGTGCCAGCACCACGGCCTCAAGGCCCTACGAGCAGTACTTC
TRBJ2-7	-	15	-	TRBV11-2	CASSILDAGPYEQYF	TGTGCCAGCAGTATATTGGATGCGGGGCCCTACGAGCAGTACTTC
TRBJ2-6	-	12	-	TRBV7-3	CASSDRPNVLTF	TGTGCCAGCAGTGACAGGCCCAACGTCCTGACTTTC
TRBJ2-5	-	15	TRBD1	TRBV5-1	CASSPQGAKAETQYF	TGCGCCAGCAGCCCACAGGGGGCGAAGGCAGAGACCCAGTACTTC
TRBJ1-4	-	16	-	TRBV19	CASSIPAGTSGEKLFF	TGTGCCAGTAGTATCCCCGCCGGGACCTCGGGTGAAAAACTGTTTTTT
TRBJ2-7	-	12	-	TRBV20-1	CSARQEPYEQYF	TGCAGTGCTCGACAGGAGCCCTACGAGCAGTACTTC
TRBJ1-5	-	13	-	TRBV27	CASSFAVGTPQHF	TGTGCCAGCAGTTTTGCGGTGGGGACGCCCCAGCATTTT
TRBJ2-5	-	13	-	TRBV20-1	CSAINARSGTQYF	TGCAGTGCTATCAACGCCCGAAGTGGGACCCAGTACTTC
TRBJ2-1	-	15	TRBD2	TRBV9	CASSYGLAGYNEQFF	TGTGCCAGCAGCTACGGACTAGCGGGATACAATGAGCAGTTCTTC
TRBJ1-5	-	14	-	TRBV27	CASSLLRGDQPQHF	TGTGCCAGCAGTTTACTCAGGGGTGATCAGCCCCAGCATTTT
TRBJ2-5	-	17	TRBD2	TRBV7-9	CASSPQVGTSGKETQYF	TGTGCCAGCAGCCCCCAGGTGGGGACTAGCGGCAAAGAGACCCAGTACTTC
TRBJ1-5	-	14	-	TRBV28	CASSSTGRFQPQHF	TGTGCCAGCAGTAGTACAGGGCGTTTTCAGCCCCAGCATTTT
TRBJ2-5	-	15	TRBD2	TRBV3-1	CASRRTSGRMETQYF	TGTGCCAGCCGCCGGACTAGCGGGAGGATGGAGACCCAGTACTTC
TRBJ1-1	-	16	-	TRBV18	CASSPQRGGRSTEAFF	TGTGCCAGCTCACCACAGAGGGGGGGCAGGAGCACTGAAGCTTTCTTT
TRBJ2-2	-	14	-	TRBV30	CAWSTRIRGGELFF	TGTGCCTGGAGTACCAGGATAAGGGGCGGGGAGCTGTTTTTT
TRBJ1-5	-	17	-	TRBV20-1	CSASRTTGKGGNQPQHF	TGCAGTGCTAGCCGAACCACAGGGAAGGGGGGCAATCAGCCCCAGCATTTT
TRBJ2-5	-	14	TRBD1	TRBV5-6	CASRKTGFGETQYF	TGTGCCAGCAGAAAGACAGGGTTCGGAGAGACCCAGTACTTC
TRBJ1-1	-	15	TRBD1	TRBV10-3	CAISGRQGLNTEAFF	TGTGCCATCAGCGGGAGACAGGGACTAAACACTGAAGCTTTCTTT
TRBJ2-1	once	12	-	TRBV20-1	CSAIDTYNEQFF	TGCAGTGCTATTGACACCTACAATGAGCAGTTCTTC
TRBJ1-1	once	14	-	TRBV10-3	CAISESTPRAEAFF	TGTGCCATCAGTGAAAGTACCCCACGGGCTGAAGCTTTCTTT
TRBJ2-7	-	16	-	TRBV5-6	CASTTAPSGRSYEQYF	TGTGCCAGCACGACTGCGCCCTCAGGACGATCCTACGAGCAGTACTTC
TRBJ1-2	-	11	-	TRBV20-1	CSARDGVGYTF	TGCAGTGCTAGAGATGGGGTTGGCTACACCTTC
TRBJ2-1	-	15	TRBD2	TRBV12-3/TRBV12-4	CASSYSGGTSNEQFF	TGTGCCAGCAGTTACAGCGGGGGCACATCCAATGAGCAGTTCTTC
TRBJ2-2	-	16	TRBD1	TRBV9	CASSVGQGRDTGELFF	TGTGCCAGCAGCGTAGGACAGGGGCGAGACACCGGGGAGCTGTTTTTT
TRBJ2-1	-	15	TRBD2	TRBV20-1	CSARVGTSGDNEQFF	TGCAGTGCTAGAGTCGGGACTAGCGGGGACAATGAGCAGTTCTTC
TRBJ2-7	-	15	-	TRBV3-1	CASSQVDRFSYEQYF	TGTGCCAGCAGCCAGGTCGACAGGTTCTCCTACGAGCAGTACTTC
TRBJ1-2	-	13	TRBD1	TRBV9	CASSAQGSGGYTF	TGTGCCAGCAGCGCACAGGGGTCGGGCGGCTACACCTTC
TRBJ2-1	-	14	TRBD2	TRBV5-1	CASSELAGRSEQFF	TGCGCCAGCAGCGAGCTAGCGGGAAGAAGTGAGCAGTTCTTC
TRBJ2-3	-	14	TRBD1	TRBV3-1	CASSYGTAKGTQYF	TGTGCCAGCAGCTATGGGACAGCGAAAGGTACGCAGTATTTT
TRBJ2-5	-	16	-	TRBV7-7	CASSLGGPQYQETQYF	TGTGCTAGCAGCTTAGGAGGGCCCCAGTACCAAGAGACCCAGTACTTC
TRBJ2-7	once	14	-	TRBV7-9	CASSLDLAGYEQYF	TGTGCCAGCAGCTTAGATTTGGCAGGGTACGAGCAGTACTTC
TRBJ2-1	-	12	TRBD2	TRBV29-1	CSVSGRTNEQFF	TGCAGCGTCAGCGGGAGGACCAATGAGCAGTTCTTC
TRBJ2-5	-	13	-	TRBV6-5	CASRLTPGETQYF	TGTGCCAGCAGGTTGACCCCTGGGGAGACCCAGTACTTC
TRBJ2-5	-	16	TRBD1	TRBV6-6	CASSPSTGAPIETQYF	TGTGCCAGCAGTCCCTCGACAGGGGCCCCTATTGAGACCCAGTACTTC
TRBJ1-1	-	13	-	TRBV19	CASSIRGSIEAFF	TGTGCCAGTAGTATCCGGGGGTCTATAGAAGCTTTCTTT
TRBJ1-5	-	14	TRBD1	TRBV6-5	CASRDRSSNQPQHF	TGTGCCAGCAGGGACAGGTCAAGCAATCAGCCCCAGCATTTT
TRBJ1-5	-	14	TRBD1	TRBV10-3	CAISRTGGDQPQHF	TGTGCCATCAGTAGGACAGGGGGTGATCAGCCCCAGCATTTT
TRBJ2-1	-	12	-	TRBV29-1	CIGRGTYNEQFF	TGCATCGGGCGGGGAACCTACAATGAGCAGTTCTTC
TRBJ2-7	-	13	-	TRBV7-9	CASSRGTAYEQYF	TGTGCCAGCAGCCGCGGGACTGCCTACGAGCAGTACTTC
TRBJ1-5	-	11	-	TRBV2	CASSRDQPQHF	TGTGCCAGCAGTCGGGATCAGCCCCAGCATTTT
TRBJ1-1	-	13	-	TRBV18	CASSPQEGTEAFF	TGTGCCAGCTCACCACAGGAGGGCACTGAAGCTTTCTTT
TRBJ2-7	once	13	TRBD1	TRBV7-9	CASSRDRRDEQYF	TGTGCCAGCAGTCGGGACAGGCGGGACGAGCAGTACTTC
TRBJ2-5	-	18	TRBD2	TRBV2	CASSERQLAGGRQETQYF	TGTGCCAGCAGTGAAAGGCAGCTAGCGGGGGGCCGCCAAGAGACCCAGTACTTC
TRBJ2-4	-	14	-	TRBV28	CASSLWDTKNIQYF	TGTGCCAGCAGTTTATGGGACACCAAAAACATTCAGTACTTC
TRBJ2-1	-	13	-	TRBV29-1	CSVARDGNNEQFF	TGCAGCGTTGCTCGCGACGGGAACAATGAGCAGTTCTTC
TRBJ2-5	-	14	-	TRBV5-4	CASSFTSDRQTQYF	TGTGCCAGCAGCTTCACATCTGACCGGCAGACCCAGTACTTC
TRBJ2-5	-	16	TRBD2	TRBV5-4	CASSSGVAGSQETQYF	TGTGCCAGCAGCTCGGGAGTAGCGGGAAGTCAAGAGACCCAGTACTTC
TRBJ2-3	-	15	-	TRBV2	CASSEALRREDTQYF	TGTGCCAGCAGTGAAGCGCTTCGTCGGGAAGATACGCAGTATTTT
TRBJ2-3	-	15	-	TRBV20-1	CSAQLPGPAARAQYF	TGCAGTGCGCAACTACCGGGACCAGCAGCAAGGGCGCAGTATTTT